The sequence of this T cell receptor beta chain was determined in a study of cytomegalovirus exposure and HLA in healthy donors. Vbeta (60) and Jbeta (13) primers were used in the PCR. Clones were sequenced by immunoSEQ multiplex PCR, and TCRdb holds only the in-frame ones, with some missing. The repertoire consists of 150,000 to 200,000 clones, with 55% to 80% occurring once and the leading ten covering 4% to 5.5%. Details on this clone: Within the sample, other DNA sequences also encode this same CDR3.

Germline V gene data show CDR1 as GTSNPN and CDR2 as SVGIG (reference sequence). Deletions cut 0 bases from V and 13 bases from J, with 19 bases between. This CDR3 has 15 amino acids. This chain connects TRBV30 to TRBJ1-6; possibly TRBD1 for D (6 bases). Sequencing was done on a sample of PBMCs. The origin of this receptor is a woman under 30 in good health and CMV-seropositive. The CDR3 is CAWSVPRGKGSPLHF. CDR3 nucleotides: TGTGCCTGGAGTGTACCCAGGGGAAAAGGATCCCCCCTCCACTTT.